This T cell receptor beta chain was obtained from a study of cytomegalovirus exposure and HLA in healthy donors. PCR amplification relied on 60 Vbeta primers (plus 13 Jbeta primers). Here immunoSEQ multiplex PCR was the method, and the copy in TCRdb shows in-frame clones only, minus some. The sample carries 100,000 to 150,000 clones, roughly 80% recorded once. Germline V gives CDR1 LNHDA, CDR2 SQIVND (reference sequence). Trimming cost V 1 base and J 3 bases, with 12 bases left between them. This CDR3 contains 15 residues. The chain employs TRBV19 and TRBJ1-1, with D perhaps TRBD1 (6 bases). The sequencing input was PBMCs. This sequence originates from a woman aged 45-65 years in good health and CMV-seronegative. The CDR3 spells CASSIVGGADTEAFF. The CDR3 DNA reads TGTGCCAGTAGTATAGTAGGGGGGGCCGACACTGAAGCTTTCTTT. Based on the CDR3 plus reference TRBV19 and TRBJ1-1, the full variable domain is DGGITQSPKYLFRKEGQNVTLSCEQNLNHDAMYWYRQDPGQGLRLIYYSQIVNDFQKGDIAEGYSVSREKKESFPLTVTSAQKNPTAFYLCASSIVGGADTEAFFGQGTRLTVV.